This TCR beta chain derives from a study of blood T cell repertoires in COVID-19. In the study overall: Acute-phase and convalescent COVID-19 samples originated in the United States, Italy and Spain. T cells, B-cell-depleted T cells, or PBMCs supplied cDNA or gDNA.

This clone showed up just a few times. Per germline, CDR1 WSHSY and CDR2 SAAADI. CDR3 length: 15 residues. V lost 2 bases to trimming and J lost 2 bases, with 9 bases between them. Seattle patients were enrolled while actively infected and followed longitudinally. Authors' processing steps: Using reference gene primer amplification, nucleated cell counts were estimated. Only in-frame clones appear in the TCRdb table, and some are missing; sequencing was by immunoSEQ multiplex PCR. The V and J calls and clone size come from that table; D and trimming were worked out from the DNA. The sample has approximately 89,000 clones, 65% to 85% seen once.

The clonotype originates from a man aged 70 or older with COVID-19, enrolled during active disease. The chain employs TRBV10-2 and TRBJ2-2; the D gene is possibly TRBD2 (5 bases). The material sequenced was peripheral blood. CDR3 amino acids: CASSERRTNTGELFF. The CDR3 DNA follows: TGCGCCAGCAGTGAGAGGCGGACTAACACCGGGGAGCTGTTTTTT.